Below, 21 T cell receptor beta chains from the same sample are listed, as sequenced in a study of CD8+ T cells in alopecia areata. Noted treatment: oral pan-JAK inhibitor, 5-10 mg twice daily. cDNA reverse transcribed from extracted RNA served as the sequencing template. The table came from immunoSEQ multiplex PCR; TCRdb's copy has only in-frame clones and leaves some out. The table includes fewer than 250,000 clones, around two fifths detected once. The source was CD4+ T cells sorted from blood, collected around week 31, from a patient treated with tofacitinib. The origin of the receptors is a human donor with alopecia areata.

This clone was counted a few times. The J gene is TRBJ1-1, the V gene TRBV7-3; D is undetermined. Germline V lookup: CDR1 SGHTA, CDR2 FQGTGA. CDR3 length: 13 amino acids. V gave up 4 bases and J gave up 0 bases, with 6 bases separating them. CDR3 sequence (DNA): TGTGCCAGCAGCTACACGATGAACACTGAAGCTTTCTTT. Translation: CASSYTMNTEAFF.

This clone was seen a few times. The V and J genes are TRBV7-9 and TRBJ2-7; 10 bases match TRBD1. This CDR3 is 15 amino acids long. V shed 5 bases, J shed 3 bases, and the junction held 7 bases outside the gene matches. Germline assignment: CDR1 SEHNR and CDR2 FQNEAQ (reference sequence). The CDR3 loop reads CASSLGDRGNYEQYF. CDR3 in DNA: TGTGCCAGCAGCCTGGGGGACAGGGGAAACTACGAGCAGTACTTC.

This CDR3 reads CASSIRGAGADTQYF. The CDR3 coding sequence is TGTGCCAGCAGCATCAGGGGGGCTGGCGCAGATACGCAGTATTTT. This chain joins TRBV9 and TRBJ2-3; D is possibly TRBD1 (7 bases). The V gene's germline CDR1 is SGDLS and CDR2 YYNGEE. The CDR3 spans 15 residues. The V and J ends lost 4 bases and 4 bases respectively, with 16 bases between them.

The genes are TRBV29-1 and TRBJ2-3; D gene ambiguous. Germline lookup yields CDR1 SQVTM and CDR2 ANQGSEA. The V and J ends lost 3 bases and 4 bases respectively, with 11 bases between them. The CDR3 spans 13 residues. The CDR3 DNA reads TGCAGCGTTGATGGGATCGGGTCAGATACGCAGTATTTT. It specifies CSVDGIGSDTQYF.

This clone showed up just a few times. This sequence joins TRBV30 and TRBJ2-5; 12 bases map to TRBD1. The length of the CDR3 is 15 residues. Germline CDR1 is GTSNPN and CDR2 is SVGIG (reference sequence). Germline trimming cut 3 bases from V and 5 bases from J; bases unmatched to any gene: 7. CDR3 bases: TGTGCCTGGAGATTCCGGGACAGGGGGCGCGAGACCCAGTACTTC. As protein: CAWRFRDRGRETQYF.

This clone was seen a few times. The rearrangement joins TRBV4-1 to TRBJ2-3; D is unresolved. CDR1 MGHRA and CDR2 YSYEKL come from the germline V gene. Trimming stripped 4 bases from V and 2 bases from J, with 4 bases between. The CDR3 is 12 amino acids. The CDR3 coding sequence is TGCGCCAGCAGCCTCAACACAGATACGCAGTATTTT. Protein product: CASSLNTDTQYF.

J is TRBJ2-5 and V is TRBV25-1; 10 bases are a match to TRBD1. V gave up 8 bases and J gave up 2 bases; unmatched junction bases: 8. The CDR3 length is 15 residues. Per germline, CDR1 MGHDK and CDR2 SYGVNS. The CDR3 nucleotides are TGTGCCAGCGGACCGGGACAGGGGATGCAAGAGACCCAGTACTTC. This codes for CASGPGQGMQETQYF.

This chain joins TRBV30 and TRBJ2-3, with 7 bases lining up with TRBD1. J lost 2 bases, V lost 6 bases, and 8 bases had no gene match. There are 14 residues in the CDR3. Germline CDR1 reads GTSNPN; CDR2 reads SVGIG (reference sequence). The CDR3 nucleotides read TGTGCCTGCTTCAAGGGACAGTCCACAGATACGCAGTATTTT. Its protein is CACFKGQSTDTQYF.

This sequence joins TRBV30 and TRBJ1-3; weak D call: TRBD1 (6 bases). There are 15 residues in the CDR3. CDR1 GTSNPN and CDR2 SVGIG come from the germline V gene (reference sequence). With 0 bases removed from V and 7 bases from J, the gap between germline ends came to 16 bases. The CDR3 DNA reads as TGTGCCTGGAGTGTAGGAGGACAGAAGGGGAACACCATATATTTT. This encodes CAWSVGGQKGNTIYF.

The genes are TRBV6-4 and TRBJ2-1; 15 nucleotides line up with TRBD2. The CDR3 runs to 16 residues. In germline, CDR1 is MRHNA, CDR2 SNTAGT. The J segment lost 6 bases and the V segment lost 3 bases, leaving 3 bases of the junction unmatched. CDR3 coding DNA: TGTGCCAGCAGTGAACGGACTAGCGGGAGGGGCAATGAGCAGTTCTTC. This encodes CASSERTSGRGNEQFF.

This clone was counted a few times. Different DNA sequences within this sample yield the same CDR3. J is TRBJ2-5 and V is TRBV30; TRBD1 is a possible D gene (5 bases). The CDR3 is made up of 12 amino acids. Per germline, CDR1 GTSNPN and CDR2 SVGIG (reference sequence). Between the trimmed V and J ends, which lost 0 bases and 4 bases, there was a span of 6 bases. The CDR3 coding sequence is TGTGCCTGGAGTGTAAGGGGAGAGACCCAGTACTTC. Protein sequence: CAWSVRGETQYF. The full variable domain, with the rest looked up from reference TRBV30 and TRBJ2-5, is SQTIHQWPATLVQPVGSPLSLECTVEGTSNPNLYWYRQAAGRGLQLLFYSVGIGQISSEVPQNLSASRPQDRQFILSSKKLLLSDSGFYLCAWSVRGETQYFGPGTRLLVL.

This clone was observed a handful of times. This chain uses TRBV6-5 with TRBJ2-7; a weak D match, TRBD2 (6 bases). Trimming took 5 bases from V and 4 from J, leaving 9 bases between them. The CDR3 runs 12 residues. Per germline, CDR1 MNHEY and CDR2 SVGAGI. CDR3 DNA sequence: TGTGCCAGCAGTCCCGGGGGTTACGAGCAGTACTTC. Translation gives CASSPGGYEQYF.

This rearrangement joins TRBV5-4 to TRBJ1-1; tentatively, D is TRBD1 (6 bases). This CDR3 is 15 amino acids long. Germline CDR1 SGHNT, CDR2 YYREEE (reference sequence). The germline V and J ends were trimmed by 4 bases and 5 bases, with 18 bases remaining between them. CDR3 in DNA: TGTGCCAGCAGCGGGAGAACAGGGAAGGGTACTGAAGCTTTCTTT. It specifies CASSGRTGKGTEAFF. Complete variable domain (other parts from reference TRBV5-4 and TRBJ1-1): ETGVTQSPTHLIKTRGQQVTLRCSSQSGHNTVSWYQQALGQGPQFIFQYYREEENGRGNFPPRFSGLQFPNYSSELNVNALELDDSALYLCASSGRTGKGTEAFFGQGTRLTVV.

This chain links TRBV14 with TRBJ2-7, with 8 bases matching TRBD2. Losses at the gene ends were 0 bases for V and 7 bases for J; bases not matched to a gene: 8. This CDR3 is built from 15 residues. Germline V CDR1 and CDR2: SGHDN, FVKESK. The CDR3 region has the DNA TGTGCCAGCAGCCAAGATCGGGGGGGGCCATGGGAGCAGTACTTC. Its translation is CASSQDRGGPWEQYF.

This clone was recorded once. The J gene is TRBJ2-5, the V gene TRBV5-1; no firm D call. CDR1 is SGHRS and CDR2 is YFSETQ in the germline V gene. The CDR3 totals 13 residues. Deletions cut 5 bases from V and 3 bases from J, with 11 bases between. The CDR3 bases are TGCGCCAGCAGAGTCCAGGCCGAAGAGACCCAGTACTTC. It encodes CASRVQAEETQYF.

This clone has just a few counts. The gene calls are TRBV6-4 and TRBJ1-2; no clear D. This CDR3 comprises 13 residues. V lost 5 bases to trimming and J lost 8 bases, with 15 bases between them. The germline V gene has CDR1 MRHNA and CDR2 SNTAGT. The CDR3 DNA reads as TGTGCCAGCAGTCCAGACCTCAGAGGAGGCTACACCTTC. Translated: CASSPDLRGGYTF.

The chain employs TRBV19 and TRBJ1-2; no reliable D call. Trimming took off 7 bases at V and 6 bases at J, with 15 bases between the two ends. Germline V gene lookup returns CDR1 LNHDA and CDR2 SQIVND (reference sequence). The CDR3 is made up of 13 amino acids. The CDR3 protein is CASTPRVGDGYTF. CDR3 bases: TGTGCCAGTACCCCCCGCGTCGGGGATGGCTACACCTTC.

The V call is TRBV6-5, the J call TRBJ2-1; 9 positions match TRBD2. With 6 bases clipped from V and 10 bases from J, the junction kept 4 bases outside the gene matches. Germline V gene data show CDR1 as MNHEY and CDR2 as SVGAGI. The CDR3 is 12 residues long. The CDR3 loop reads CASSWAGGEQFF. CDR3 coding DNA: TGTGCCAGCAGCTGGGCGGGGGGGGAGCAGTTCTTC.

The chain has TRBV6-1 and TRBJ2-3, with D hard to call. Germline assignment: CDR1 MNHNS and CDR2 SASEGT. V was cut by 11 bases and J by 1 base, with 13 bases left in between. The CDR3 spans 13 residues. The CDR3 region is CAVGKRGTDTQYF. The CDR3 coding sequence is TGTGCCGTTGGCAAACGGGGCACAGATACGCAGTATTTT.

A few counts support this clone. This chain links TRBV18 with TRBJ1-4, with D possibly TRBD1 on 5 matching bases. The CDR3 is 16 amino acids. Trimming pared 2 bases from V and 6 bases from J, leaving 16 bases between. The germline V gene encodes CDR1 KGHSH and CDR2 LQKENI. CDR3 in DNA: TGTGCCAGCTCACCAATCGGGGGATTGTCGGATGAAAAACTGTTTTTT. Its translation is CASSPIGGLSDEKLFF. Combining the CDR3 with reference TRBV18 and TRBJ1-4 gives the whole variable domain NAGVMQNPRHLVRRRGQEARLRCSPMKGHSHVYWYRQLPEEGLKFMVYLQKENIIDESGMPKERFSAEFPKEGPSILRIQQVVRGDSAAYFCASSPIGGLSDEKLFFGSGTQLSVL.

The chain employs TRBV29-1 and TRBJ1-2; TRBD1 matches 8 bases. V was pared by 3 bases and J by 9 bases, with 6 bases of the junction left unmatched. The CDR3 length is 12 residues. CDR1 and CDR2 (germline): SQVTM, ANQGSEA. This chain's CDR3 is CSVEDRAVSYTF. In DNA form, the CDR3 reads TGCAGCGTTGAGGACAGGGCTGTAAGCTACACCTTC.